The 11 T cell receptor beta chains below were found in one sample sequenced in a study of control samples from healthy donors and cancer patients (dated by TCRdb to between 2020 and 2021). Receptors were amplified or captured by the immunoSEQ multiplex PCR assay. TCRdb stores this immuneACCESS table with in-frame sequences only. Part of the clones is absent; in the studies checked, under half of the shortfall reflects unresolved V genes, and no reason is known for the rest. The sample table contains 70,000 to 80,000 clones; only one count was recorded for roughly 87% of them. 3% to 4% of the sample is taken by the ten largest. The sample taken for sequencing was blood. The receptor set was obtained from a woman aged 45-59 years in good health.

The rearrangement links TRBV9 to TRBJ1-4, with no clear D. Per the germline V gene, CDR1 is SGDLS and CDR2 is YYNGEE. Trimming took off 0 bases at V and 3 bases at J, with 9 bases between the two ends. The CDR3 loop spans 15 amino acids. The CDR3 loop is CASSVADFANEKLFF. The CDR3 DNA reads as TGTGCCAGCAGCGTAGCAGACTTCGCTAATGAAAAACTGTTTTTT.

Written as DNA, the CDR3 is TGTGCCAGCTCACCACCGCAGTCTGGGGCCAACGTCCTGACTTTC. It specifies CASSPPQSGANVLTF. The chain employs TRBV18 and TRBJ2-6; D uncertain. V lost 0 bases to trimming and J lost 1 base, with 4 bases between them. The germline CDR1 and CDR2 sequences are KGHSH and LQKENI. The CDR3 runs 15 residues.

This chain connects TRBV5-1 to TRBJ1-2, with TRBD1 matching over 12 bases. CDR1 is SGHRS and CDR2 is YFSETQ in the germline V gene. V shed 4 bases and J 2 bases; nucleotides not matched to a gene: 9. The CDR3 has 17 amino acids. As DNA, the CDR3 is TGCGCCAGCAGCGGGGGACAGGGGGCAGTTAGGAACTATGGCTACACCTTC. Residues: CASSGGQGAVRNYGYTF.

The genes are TRBV7-9 and TRBJ2-3, with 8 bases matching TRBD2. V gave up 7 bases and J gave up 2 bases; unmatched junction bases: 5. Germline V gene data show CDR1 as SEHNR and CDR2 as FQNEAQ (reference sequence). CDR3 length: 14 residues. CDR3 sequence (DNA): TGTGCCAGCATACGTAGCGGGATCACAGATACGCAGTATTTT. Its translation: CASIRSGITDTQYF.

The chain combines TRBV19 with TRBJ1-5; D is perhaps TRBD1 (5 bases). V lost 7 bases and J 5 bases, leaving 18 bases between the germline ends. The CDR3 runs 15 residues. Looked up from germline, CDR1 is LNHDA and CDR2 is SQIVND (reference sequence). The chain's CDR3 is CASTDGRGAHQPQHF. The CDR3 DNA is TGTGCCAGTACCGATGGGAGGGGAGCACATCAGCCCCAGCATTTT. The variable domain in full, completed from reference TRBV19 and TRBJ1-5, reads DGGITQSPKYLFRKEGQNVTLSCEQNLNHDAMYWYRQDPGQGLRLIYYSQIVNDFQKGDIAEGYSVSREKKESFPLTVTSAQKNPTAFYLCASTDGRGAHQPQHFGDGTRLSIL.

The chain recombines TRBV7-9 with TRBJ1-5; D gene uncertain. CDR3 length equals 12 residues. Between the trimmed V and J ends, which lost 4 bases and 3 bases, there was a span of 4 bases. The V gene's germline CDR1 is SEHNR and CDR2 FQNEAQ (reference sequence). The CDR3 DNA reads as TGTGCCAGCAGCTCGAACAATCAGCCCCAGCATTTT. The encoded protein is CASSSNNQPQHF.

The V call is TRBV7-9, the J call TRBJ1-2; the D is unclear. V lost 1 base, J lost 8 bases, and 11 bases lay in between. The CDR3 spans 13 residues. Germline V CDR1 and CDR2: SEHNR, FQNEAQ (reference sequence). The CDR3, as DNA: TGTGCCAGCAGCTTAGGGGTGGGATCGGGCTACACCTTC. Protein: CASSLGVGSGYTF.

This chain uses TRBV7-9 with TRBJ2-7; a weak D match, TRBD1 (5 bases). The germline V gene has CDR1 SEHNR and CDR2 FQNEAQ (reference sequence). Between the trimmed V and J ends, which lost 5 bases and 3 bases, there was a span of 14 bases. CDR3 length: 14 residues. The CDR3 loop reads CASSNRTASYEQYF. The CDR3 DNA follows: TGTGCCAGCAGCAACAGGACGGCGAGCTACGAGCAGTACTTC.

As for this clone: One end of the junction does not line up with germline, which may come from a read error. The V call is TRBV19, the J call TRBJ2-7; D might be TRBD2 (6 bases). Germline loops: CDR1 LNHDA, CDR2 SQIVND (reference sequence). The CDR3 runs to 13 residues. As DNA, the CDR3 is TGTGCCAGTAGTGTGGGACTGTACTACAAGCAGTACTTC. Its translation: CASSVGLYYKQYF.

The chain uses TRBV24-1 and TRBJ1-2; possible D gene TRBD1, 5 bases. The germline V gene has CDR1 KGHDR and CDR2 SFDVKD. This CDR3 has 13 amino acids. V lost 4 bases and J lost 8, with 13 bases in between. The CDR3 coding sequence is TGTGCCACCAGTGAAGGGGCACATGGAGGCTACACCTTC. This translates into CATSEGAHGGYTF.

This clone was observed once. The chain uses TRBV6-4 and TRBJ2-3; a possible D gene is TRBD2 (5 bases). This CDR3 region has 14 residues. The ends were cut back, 8 bases at V and 3 bases at J, with 15 bases in the middle. Germline-derived CDR1 and CDR2 are MRHNA and SNTAGT. The CDR3: CASGVGGGTDTQYF. The CDR3 region has the DNA TGTGCCAGCGGGGTTGGCGGAGGAACAGATACGCAGTATTTT.